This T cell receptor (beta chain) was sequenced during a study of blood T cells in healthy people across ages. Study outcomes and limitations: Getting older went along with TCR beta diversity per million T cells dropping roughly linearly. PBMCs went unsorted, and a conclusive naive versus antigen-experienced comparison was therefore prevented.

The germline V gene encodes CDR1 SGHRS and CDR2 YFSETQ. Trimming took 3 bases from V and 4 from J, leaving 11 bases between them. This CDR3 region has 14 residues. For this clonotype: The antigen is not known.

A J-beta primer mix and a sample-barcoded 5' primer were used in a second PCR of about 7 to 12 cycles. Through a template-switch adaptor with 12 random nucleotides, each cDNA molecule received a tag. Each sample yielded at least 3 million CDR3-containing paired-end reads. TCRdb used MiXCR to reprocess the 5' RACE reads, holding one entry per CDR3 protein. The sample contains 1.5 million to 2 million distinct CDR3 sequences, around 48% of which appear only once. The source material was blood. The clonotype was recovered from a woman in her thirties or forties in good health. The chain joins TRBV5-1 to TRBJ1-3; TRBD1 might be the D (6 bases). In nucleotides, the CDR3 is TGCGCCAGCAGCTCTGGGGGCGAAGGAAACACCATATATTTT. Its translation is CASSSGGEGNTIYF.